This is a list of T cell receptor beta chains from one sample in a study of T cell changes during pregnancy in multiple sclerosis. The data were produced by immunoSEQ multiplex PCR, yet TCRdb's version contains in-frame clones alone and is incomplete. The repertoire consists of around 100,000 clones, with about nine tenths occurring once and the leading ten covering roughly 2%. The sequenced sample was peripheral blood, obtained after pregnancy. Source of these receptors: a female donor with multiple sclerosis, enrolled in a pregnancy study. Both conserved end residues are trimmed from each CDR3.

>TRBJ1-3|TRBV11-2
ASTWGTGKNTIY
>TRBJ2-7|TRBV25-1
ATMAGGFYEQY
>TRBJ2-7|TRBV7-9
ASSLLEGPSYEQY
>TRBJ2-7|TRBV5-1
ASSTGTYEQY
>TRBJ1-6|TRBV4-2
ASSPSGTGPYNSPLH
>TRBJ1-6|TRBV30
AWSAGQSNSPLH
>TRBJ1-1|TRBV7-9
ASSLGGKAF
>TRBJ1-2|TRBV6-6
ASSYPGFYGYT
>TRBJ1-1|TRBV4-1
ASSQAGGGWIEAF
>TRBJ2-5|TRBV7-9
ASSPNQETQY
>TRBJ1-2|TRBV4-3
ASSQEPTGTGVGGYT
>TRBJ1-3|TRBV4-2
ASVFRVGSSGNTIY
>TRBJ2-7|TRBV9
ASSAAGGGYEQY
>TRBJ1-1|TRBV29-1
SGGGTGEAF
>TRBJ2-7|TRBV27
ASKAGTRFGEQY
>TRBJ2-1|TRBV5-1
ASRAGLAGANEQF
>TRBJ1-5|TRBV2
ASSEGRGRNQPQH
>TRBJ2-3|TRBV19
ASSTRQGPELDTQY
>TRBJ1-4|TRBV5-1
ASSLAGKGEKLF